Only one count was recorded for the clone carrying this TCR beta chain. Antigen specificity is unknown. Other DNA sequences in this specimen translate into the identical CDR3. This table comes from immunoSEQ multiplex PCR, and its TCRdb copy is limited to in-frame clones, with some not included. This sample yields 70,000 to 80,000 clones, of which around 89% are seen a single time; roughly 0.98% belongs to the top ten. This sample was taken from a study of OX40 agonist ivuxolimab in advanced cancers. Study-wide background: Partial responses were achieved by three patients: one hepatocellular carcinoma, two cutaneous melanoma. Study results and caveats: Mean expanded clone counts were higher in CD8+ than CD4+ T cells.

This CDR3 contains 12 residues. V lost 6 bases to trimming and J lost 5 bases, with 9 bases between them. Germline CDR1 LNHDA, CDR2 SQIVND (reference sequence). The sequences come from CD4+ or CD8+ T cells sorted from blood, collected in a trial of the OX40 agonist ivuxolimab. The V and J genes are TRBV19 and TRBJ2-3; D remains unclear. The TCR originated in an adult with an advanced solid tumor such as melanoma, head and neck, liver or kidney cancer. The CDR3 coding sequence is TGTGCCAGTAGGCTCTCCGGAGATACGCAGTATTTT. It encodes CASRLSGDTQYF.